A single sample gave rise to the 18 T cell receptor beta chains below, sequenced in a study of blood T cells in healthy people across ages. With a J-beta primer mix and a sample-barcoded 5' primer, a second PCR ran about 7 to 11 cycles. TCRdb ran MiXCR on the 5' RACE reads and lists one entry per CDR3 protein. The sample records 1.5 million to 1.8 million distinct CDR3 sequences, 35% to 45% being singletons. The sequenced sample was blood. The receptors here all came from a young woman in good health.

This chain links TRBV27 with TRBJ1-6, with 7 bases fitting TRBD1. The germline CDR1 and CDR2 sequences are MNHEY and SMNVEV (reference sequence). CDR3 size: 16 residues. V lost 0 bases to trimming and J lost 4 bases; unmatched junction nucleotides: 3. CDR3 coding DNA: TGTGCCAGCAGTTTATCTGGACAGGCGTATAATTCACCCCTCCACTTT. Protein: CASSLSGQAYNSPLHF.

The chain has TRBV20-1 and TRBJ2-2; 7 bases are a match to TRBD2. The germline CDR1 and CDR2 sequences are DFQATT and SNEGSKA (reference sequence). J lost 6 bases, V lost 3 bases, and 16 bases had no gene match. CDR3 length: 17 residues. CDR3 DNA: TGCAGTGCTAGGGGTCCTACTAGCGCGGGGCCTCCCGGGGAGCTGTTTTTT. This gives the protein CSARGPTSAGPPGELFF.

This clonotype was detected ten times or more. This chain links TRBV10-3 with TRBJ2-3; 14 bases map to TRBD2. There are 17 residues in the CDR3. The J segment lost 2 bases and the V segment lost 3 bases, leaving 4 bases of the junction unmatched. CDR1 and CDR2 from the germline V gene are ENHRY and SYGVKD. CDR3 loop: CAISDRTSGRTTDTQYF. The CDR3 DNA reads TGTGCCATCAGTGACCGGACTAGCGGGAGGACCACAGATACGCAGTATTTT.

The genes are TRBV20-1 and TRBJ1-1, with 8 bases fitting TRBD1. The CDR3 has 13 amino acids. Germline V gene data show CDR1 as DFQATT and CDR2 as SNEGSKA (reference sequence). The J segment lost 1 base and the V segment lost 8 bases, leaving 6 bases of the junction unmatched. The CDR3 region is CSTNQGANTEAFF. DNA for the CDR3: TGCAGTACTAATCAGGGGGCGAACACTGAAGCTTTCTTT.

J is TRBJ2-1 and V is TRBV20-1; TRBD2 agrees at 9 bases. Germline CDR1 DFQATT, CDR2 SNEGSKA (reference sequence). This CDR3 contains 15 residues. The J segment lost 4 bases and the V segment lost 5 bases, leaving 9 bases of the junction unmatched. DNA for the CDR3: TGCAGTGCTCACCCCCGGGCGGGGGGGTACAATGAGCAGTTCTTC. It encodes CSAHPRAGGYNEQFF.

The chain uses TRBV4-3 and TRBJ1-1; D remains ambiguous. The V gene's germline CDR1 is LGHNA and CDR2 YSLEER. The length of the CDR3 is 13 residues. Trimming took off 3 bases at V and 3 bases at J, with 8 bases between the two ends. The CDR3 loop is CASSQDGYTEAFF. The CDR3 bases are TGCGCCAGCAGCCAGGACGGATACACTGAAGCTTTCTTT.

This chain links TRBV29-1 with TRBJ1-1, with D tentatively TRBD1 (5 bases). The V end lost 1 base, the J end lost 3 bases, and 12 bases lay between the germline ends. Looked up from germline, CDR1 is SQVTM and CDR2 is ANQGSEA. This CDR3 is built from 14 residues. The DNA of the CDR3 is TGCAGCGTTGAAGGTTTCAGGGTGGACACTGAAGCTTTCTTT. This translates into CSVEGFRVDTEAFF.

CDR3 DNA sequence: TGTGCCAGCAGACACGCCGGGACTAGCTATCAAGAGACCCAGTACTTC. Translated: CASRHAGTSYQETQYF. The chain links TRBV3-1 to TRBJ2-5; 9 bases fit TRBD2. J gave up 2 bases and V 6 bases, and 10 bases lay outside the gene matches. Germline CDR1 and CDR2: LGHDT and YNNKEL (reference sequence). This CDR3 region has 16 residues.

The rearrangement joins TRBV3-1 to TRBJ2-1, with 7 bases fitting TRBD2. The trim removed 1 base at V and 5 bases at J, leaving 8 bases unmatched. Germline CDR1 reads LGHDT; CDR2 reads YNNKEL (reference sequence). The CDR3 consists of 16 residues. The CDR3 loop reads CASSQGGGLLDNEQFF. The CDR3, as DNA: TGTGCCAGCAGCCAAGGTGGGGGACTACTCGACAATGAGCAGTTCTTC.

Here the CDR3 DNA reads TGTGCCAGCAGCTCAGTCGCTCCCGAAGCTTTCTTT. Protein sequence: CASSSVAPEAFF. This chain joins TRBV11-2 and TRBJ1-1; D unresolved. V lost 4 bases to trimming and J lost 8 bases, with 11 bases between them. CDR3 length equals 12 residues. Germline values: CDR1 SGHAT, CDR2 FQNNGV.

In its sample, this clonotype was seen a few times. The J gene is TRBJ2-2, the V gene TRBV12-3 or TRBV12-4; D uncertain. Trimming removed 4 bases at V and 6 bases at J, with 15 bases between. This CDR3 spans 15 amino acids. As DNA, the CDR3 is TGTGCCAGCAGTTGGCAGGATATGCCACCCGGGGAGCTGTTTTTT. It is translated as CASSWQDMPPGELFF.

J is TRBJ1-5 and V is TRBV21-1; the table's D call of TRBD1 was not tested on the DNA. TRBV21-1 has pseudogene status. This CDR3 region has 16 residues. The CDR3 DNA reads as TGTGCCAGCAGCAAAGGCTGGGACAGAGGATGTCAGCCCCAGCATTTT. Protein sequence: CASSKGWDRGCQPQHF.

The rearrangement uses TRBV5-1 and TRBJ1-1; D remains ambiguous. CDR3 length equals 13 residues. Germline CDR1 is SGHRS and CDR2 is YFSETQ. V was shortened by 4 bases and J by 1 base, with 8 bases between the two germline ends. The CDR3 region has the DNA TGCGCCAGCAGCGTGGAAAAGAACACTGAAGCTTTCTTT. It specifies CASSVEKNTEAFF.

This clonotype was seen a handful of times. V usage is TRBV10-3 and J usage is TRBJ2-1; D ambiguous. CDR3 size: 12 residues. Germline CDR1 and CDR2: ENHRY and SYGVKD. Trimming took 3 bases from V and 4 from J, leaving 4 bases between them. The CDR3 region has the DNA TGTGCCATCAGTGATCAATACAATGAGCAGTTCTTC. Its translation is CAISDQYNEQFF.

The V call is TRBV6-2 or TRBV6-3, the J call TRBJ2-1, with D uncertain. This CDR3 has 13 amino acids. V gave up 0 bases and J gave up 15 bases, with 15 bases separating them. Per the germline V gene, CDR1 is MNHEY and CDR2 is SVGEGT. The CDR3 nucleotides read TGTGCCAGCAGTTACTCCCCTCAACGGGCACTGTTCTTC. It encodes CASSYSPQRALFF.

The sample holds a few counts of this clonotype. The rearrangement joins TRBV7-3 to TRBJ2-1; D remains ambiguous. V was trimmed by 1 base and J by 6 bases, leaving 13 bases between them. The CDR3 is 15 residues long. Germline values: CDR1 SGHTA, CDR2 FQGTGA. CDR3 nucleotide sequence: TGTGCCAGCAGCTTAATAGGAAGTAGCTTCAATGAGCAGTTCTTC. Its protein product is CASSLIGSSFNEQFF.

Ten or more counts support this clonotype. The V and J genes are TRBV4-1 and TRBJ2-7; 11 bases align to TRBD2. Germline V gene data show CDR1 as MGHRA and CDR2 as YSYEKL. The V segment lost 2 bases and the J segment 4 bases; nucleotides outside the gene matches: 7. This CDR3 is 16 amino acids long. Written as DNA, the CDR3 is TGCGCCAGCAGCCAAAAGACTAGCGGGGTGACTTACGAGCAGTACTTC. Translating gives CASSQKTSGVTYEQYF.

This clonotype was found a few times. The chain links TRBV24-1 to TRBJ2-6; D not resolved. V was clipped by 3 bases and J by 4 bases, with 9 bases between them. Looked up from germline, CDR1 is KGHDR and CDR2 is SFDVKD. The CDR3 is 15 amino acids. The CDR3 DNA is TGTGCCACCAGTGATCCCCTCGACGGGGCCAACGTCCTGACTTTC. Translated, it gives CATSDPLDGANVLTF.